The sequence of this T cell receptor (beta chain) was determined in a study of cytomegalovirus exposure and HLA in healthy donors. Germline V gene lookup returns CDR1 KGHSH and CDR2 LQKENI. The CDR3 has 13 residues. The trim removed 3 bases at V and 6 bases at J, leaving 2 bases unmatched. In the case of this clone: Its matching antigen is unknown.

The PCR used 60 Vbeta and 13 Jbeta primers. In the authors' methods: The authors later counted 70 million to 85 million unique TCR beta chains, some 12 million of them shared. Clones were read by immunoSEQ multiplex PCR, and TCRdb kept only the in-frame ones, dropping some. That table gives V, J and clone size, and the DNA gave D and trimming. This sample carries around 150,000 clones, about 66% of them seen once, and the ten largest clones take about 1.5%. Findings and limits, study-wide: Some V segments, including TRBV6-2 and TRBV6-3, were excluded as indistinguishable. In a later analysis, productive TCRs from donors in an Asian-associated ancestry cluster reportedly carried fewer N-insertions than the cohort mean.

Sequencing input: PBMCs. The chain carries TRBV18 and TRBJ2-7; 10 bases agree with TRBD1. This TCR derives from a human donor in good health. The CDR3 is CASSPGQGREQYF. The DNA of the CDR3 is TGTGCCAGCTCACCGGGACAGGGGCGCGAGCAGTACTTC.